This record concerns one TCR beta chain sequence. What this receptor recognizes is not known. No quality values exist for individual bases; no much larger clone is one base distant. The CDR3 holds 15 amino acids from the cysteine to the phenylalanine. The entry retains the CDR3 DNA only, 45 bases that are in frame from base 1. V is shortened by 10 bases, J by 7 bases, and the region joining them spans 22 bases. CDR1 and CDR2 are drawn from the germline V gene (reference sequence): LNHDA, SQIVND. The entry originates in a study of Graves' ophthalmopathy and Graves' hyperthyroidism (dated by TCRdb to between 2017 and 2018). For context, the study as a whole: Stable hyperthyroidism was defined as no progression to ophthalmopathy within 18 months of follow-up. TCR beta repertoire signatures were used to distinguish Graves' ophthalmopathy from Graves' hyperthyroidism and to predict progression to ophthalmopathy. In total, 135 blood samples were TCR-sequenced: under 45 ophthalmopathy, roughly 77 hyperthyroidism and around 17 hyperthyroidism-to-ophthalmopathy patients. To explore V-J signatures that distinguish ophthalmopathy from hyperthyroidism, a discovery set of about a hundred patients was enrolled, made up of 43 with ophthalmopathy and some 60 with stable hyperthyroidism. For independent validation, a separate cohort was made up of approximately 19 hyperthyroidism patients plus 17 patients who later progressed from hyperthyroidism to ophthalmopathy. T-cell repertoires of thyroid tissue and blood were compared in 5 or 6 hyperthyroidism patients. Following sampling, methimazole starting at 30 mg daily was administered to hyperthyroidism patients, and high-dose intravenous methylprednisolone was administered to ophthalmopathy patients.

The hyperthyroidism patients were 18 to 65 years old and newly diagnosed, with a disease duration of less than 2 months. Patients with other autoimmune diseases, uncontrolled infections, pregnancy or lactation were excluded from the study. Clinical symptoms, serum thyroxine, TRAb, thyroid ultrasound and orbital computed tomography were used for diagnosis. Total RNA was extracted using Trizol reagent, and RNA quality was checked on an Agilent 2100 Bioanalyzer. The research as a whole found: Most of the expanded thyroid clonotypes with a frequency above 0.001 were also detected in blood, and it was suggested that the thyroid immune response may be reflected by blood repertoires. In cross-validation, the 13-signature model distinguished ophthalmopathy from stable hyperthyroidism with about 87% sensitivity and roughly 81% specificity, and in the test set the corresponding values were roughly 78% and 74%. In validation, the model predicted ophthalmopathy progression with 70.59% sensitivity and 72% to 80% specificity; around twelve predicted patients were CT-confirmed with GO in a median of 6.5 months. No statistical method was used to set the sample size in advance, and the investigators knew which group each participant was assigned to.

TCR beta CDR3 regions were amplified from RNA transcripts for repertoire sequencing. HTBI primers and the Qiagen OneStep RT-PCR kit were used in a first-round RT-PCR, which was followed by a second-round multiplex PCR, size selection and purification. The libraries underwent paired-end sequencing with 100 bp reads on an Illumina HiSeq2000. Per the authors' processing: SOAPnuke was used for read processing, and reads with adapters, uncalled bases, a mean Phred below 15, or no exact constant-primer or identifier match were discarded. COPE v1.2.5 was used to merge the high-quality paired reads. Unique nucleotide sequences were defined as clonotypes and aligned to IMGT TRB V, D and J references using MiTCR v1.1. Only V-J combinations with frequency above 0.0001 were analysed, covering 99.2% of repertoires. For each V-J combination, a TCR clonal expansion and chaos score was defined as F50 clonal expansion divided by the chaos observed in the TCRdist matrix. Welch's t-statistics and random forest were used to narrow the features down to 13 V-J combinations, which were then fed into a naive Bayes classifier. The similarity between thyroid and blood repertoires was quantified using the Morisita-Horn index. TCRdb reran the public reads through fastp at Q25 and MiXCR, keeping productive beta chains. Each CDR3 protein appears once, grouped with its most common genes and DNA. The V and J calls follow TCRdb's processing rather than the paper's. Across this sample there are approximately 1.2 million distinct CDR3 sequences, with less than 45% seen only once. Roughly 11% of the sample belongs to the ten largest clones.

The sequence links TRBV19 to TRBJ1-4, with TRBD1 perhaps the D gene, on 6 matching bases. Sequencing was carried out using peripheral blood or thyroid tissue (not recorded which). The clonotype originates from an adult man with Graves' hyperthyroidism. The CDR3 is CATRGRGPDREKLFF. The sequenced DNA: TGTGCCACCAGGGGAAGGGGACCCGATCGTGAAAAACTGTTTTTT.